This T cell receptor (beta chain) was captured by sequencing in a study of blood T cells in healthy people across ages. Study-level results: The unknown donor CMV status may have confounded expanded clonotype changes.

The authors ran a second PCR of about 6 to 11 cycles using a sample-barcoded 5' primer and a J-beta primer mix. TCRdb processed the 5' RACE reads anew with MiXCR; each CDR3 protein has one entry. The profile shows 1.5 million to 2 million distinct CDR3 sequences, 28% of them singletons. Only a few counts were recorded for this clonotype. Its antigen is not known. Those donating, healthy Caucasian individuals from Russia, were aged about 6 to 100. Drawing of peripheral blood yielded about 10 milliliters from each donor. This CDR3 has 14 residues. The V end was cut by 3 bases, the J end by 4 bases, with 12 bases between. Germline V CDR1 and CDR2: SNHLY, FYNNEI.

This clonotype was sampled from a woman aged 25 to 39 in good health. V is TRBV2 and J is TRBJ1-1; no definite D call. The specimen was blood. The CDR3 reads CASSEGSGGTEAFF. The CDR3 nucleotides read TGTGCCAGCAGTGAGGGAAGCGGCGGCACTGAAGCTTTCTTT.